A single sample gave rise to the 10 T cell receptor beta chains below, sequenced in a study of T cell clonality in common variable immunodeficiency. Study-wide results and limits: In common variable immunodeficiency, TCR beta chains reportedly carried fewer deletions and N-nucleotide insertions.

Generated by immunoSEQ multiplex PCR, the TCRdb table keeps only in-frame clones and is missing some. This table holds some 8,200 clones. These receptors lack a known antigen. The specimen was peripheral blood mononuclear cells. These receptors all stem from a human donor with common variable immunodeficiency.

As to this clone: The read falls 3 residues short of the CDR3 end, and the missing part is taken from the germline J gene. V and J are TRBV18 and TRBJ2-7; weak D call: TRBD1 (6 bases). This CDR3 has 16 amino acids. CDR1 and CDR2 (germline): KGHSH, LQKENI. Trimming removed 4 bases from V and 3 bases from J, with 19 bases in between. Here the CDR3 reads CASSLTGTIPVYEQYF. The CDR3 bases that were read are TGTGCCAGCTCACTTACCGGGACAATACCGGTCTACGAG.

As regards this clone: The CDR3 end lies 3 residues beyond the end of the read and is filled in from the germline J gene. The rearrangement links TRBV5-6 to TRBJ2-7, with D possibly being TRBD2 (5 bases). The germline V and J ends were trimmed by 4 bases and 4 bases, with 18 bases remaining between them. CDR1 and CDR2 (germline): SGHDT, YYEEEE. The CDR3 sequence is 15 residues long. CDR3 DNA (partial): TGTGCCAGCAGCGGGTGGTACACTAGGCGTTACGAG. Translating gives CASSGWYTRRYE. The complete CDR3 protein is CASSGWYTRRYEQYF. The whole variable domain, filled in from reference TRBV5-6 and TRBJ2-7, reads DAGVTQSPTHLIKTRGQQVTLRCSPKSGHDTVSWYQQALGQGPQFIFQYYEEEERQRGNFPDRFSGHQFPNYSSELNVNALLLGDSALYLCASSGWYTRRYEQYFGPGTRLTVT.

A word on this clone: The read falls 3 residues short of the CDR3 end, and the missing part is taken from the germline J gene. The chain links TRBV19 to TRBJ1-5; 7 nucleotides agree with TRBD1. Trimming cost V 9 bases and J 0 bases; bases outside gene matches: 5. Germline lookup yields CDR1 LNHDA and CDR2 SQIVND (reference sequence). The CDR3 contains 14 residues. CDR3 residues: CASEGQSSNQPQHF. The CDR3 bases that were read are TGTGCCAGCGAGGGACAGAGTAGCAATCAGCCC.

Of note for this clone: The read comes to an end 3 residues before the CDR3 does, leaving the germline J gene to fill in the end. This chain uses TRBV7-2 with TRBJ2-7; 10 bases match TRBD1. Germline lookup yields CDR1 SGHTA and CDR2 FQGNSA. The length of the CDR3 is 15 residues. Trimming cost V 2 bases and J 3 bases; bases outside gene matches: 4. CDR3 region: CASSLRQGAIYEQYF. CDR3 DNA (partial): TGTGCCAGCAGCTTAAGACAGGGGGCGATCTACGAG.

Comment on this clone: The read terminates 3 residues before the CDR3 end, so the remaining end is supplied by the germline J gene. This chain joins TRBV5-1 and TRBJ2-3, with 7 bases aligning to TRBD2. The V segment lost 3 bases and the J segment 1 base; nucleotides outside the gene matches: 14. Germline V CDR1 and CDR2: SGHRS, YFSETQ. The CDR3 extends over 18 amino acids. CDR3 protein: CASSSSWYGGRGTDTQYF. Incomplete CDR3 DNA: TGCGCCAGCAGCTCCAGCTGGTATGGCGGGAGAGGCACAGATACG.

On this clone: The missing CDR3 end, 3 residues past where the read stops, is filled in from the germline J gene. This rearrangement joins TRBV19 to TRBJ2-5, with 13 positions matching TRBD2. The CDR3 is made up of 16 amino acids. CDR1 and CDR2 (germline): LNHDA, SQIVND (reference sequence). J was trimmed by 2 bases and V by 3 bases; bases with no gene match: 3. The CDR3 loop is CASSIPTSGGQETQYF. The CDR3 DNA, read in part, is TGTGCCAGTAGTATCCCGACTAGCGGGGGGCAAGAGACC.

The sequenced CDR3 bases are TGTGCCAGCAGTTCGTGGGCCGCATCCTACGAG. It codes for CASSSWAASYE. The entire CDR3 sequence reads CASSSWAASYEQYF. V usage is TRBV6-2 or TRBV6-3 and J usage is TRBJ2-7; the D is unclear. The read is 3 residues too short to cover the CDR3 end, so that end is filled in from the germline J gene. The V end lost 4 bases, the J end lost 1 base, and 11 bases lay between the germline ends. This CDR3 region has 14 residues. Per the germline V gene, CDR1 is MNHEY and CDR2 is SVGEGT.

By frequency, this clone registers medium-sized. The missing CDR3 end, 3 residues past where the read stops, is filled in from the germline J gene. This rearrangement joins TRBV20-1 to TRBJ2-7; 8 positions match TRBD1. In germline, CDR1 is DFQATT, CDR2 SNEGSKA (reference sequence). Trimming removed 0 bases from V and 3 bases from J; junction bases left unmatched: 4. The CDR3 runs 14 residues. CDR3 DNA (partial): TGCAGTGCTAGAGACAGACAGGGGTTCTACGAG. Its translation is CSARDRQGFYE. The whole CDR3 sequence reads CSARDRQGFYEQYF.

With regard to this clone: The CDR3 end is not reached by the read, which stops 3 residues before it; the germline J gene fills it in. V usage is TRBV7-9 and J usage is TRBJ2-1; D possibly corresponds to TRBD1 (5 bases). V lost 3 bases and J 7 bases, leaving 7 bases between the germline ends. Germline V CDR1 and CDR2: SEHNR, FQNEAQ (reference sequence). CDR3 length: 12 residues. CDR3 in amino acids: CASSFSGNEQFF. The CDR3 DNA, read in part, is TGTGCCAGCAGCTTTTCAGGGAATGAG.

Points on this clone: The sequenced fragment ends 3 residues before the CDR3 boundary, so the rest is inferred from the germline J gene. V usage is TRBV20-1 and J usage is TRBJ2-7, with 12 nucleotides matching TRBD2. The J segment lost 5 bases and the V segment lost 5 bases, leaving 4 bases of the junction unmatched. The length of the CDR3 is 13 residues. The germline V gene encodes CDR1 DFQATT and CDR2 SNEGSKA (reference sequence). The CDR3 reads CSARLAGDHEQYF. CDR3 DNA (partial): TGCAGTGCTCGACTAGCGGGAGACCACGAG.